This T cell receptor beta chain was found in a study of cytomegalovirus exposure and HLA in healthy donors. For the study at large: Among the approximately 370 donors who were genotyped, roughly 85% fell in the genetic ancestry cluster that is associated with self-reported Caucasian donors.

Findings of the study overall: A later analysis found TCR association rates differed by HLA locus, highest for DRB1 and lowest for HLA-C. TCR beta chain V- and J-gene trimming was linked, in a later analysis, to a missense variant in DCLRE1C. Later analysis identified several of the most significant clusters that appeared linked to common viral pathogens.

Use of 60 Vbeta and 13 Jbeta primers characterized the PCR. Assay: immunoSEQ multiplex PCR; the TCRdb copy retains only in-frame clones and omits some. The data hold approximately 27,000 clones, with roughly 70% observed a single time. The V and J ends lost 8 bases and 0 bases respectively, with 11 bases between them. CDR3 length: 14 amino acids. Per germline, CDR1 MNHEY and CDR2 SMNVEV (reference sequence). This clone was counted only a few times. What it binds is unknown. V usage is TRBV27 and J usage is TRBJ2-1; maybe TRBD2 (5 bases). The sequencing sample was made of PBMCs. The TCR was taken from a woman between 50 and 59 years old in good health and CMV-seronegative. DNA for the CDR3: TGTGCCAGCGGTCCAGCGGCCTCCTACAATGAGCAGTTCTTC. Protein: CASGPAASYNEQFF.